These 32 T cell receptor beta chains were all obtained from the same sample, sequenced in a study of beta chain features in type 1 diabetes. TCRB transcripts that were expressed got sequenced, as all of the isolated RNA had been reverse transcribed. Assay: immunoSEQ multiplex PCR; the TCRdb copy retains only in-frame clones and omits some. Of roughly 310,000 clones in the sample, about 11% are singletons; the top ten hold around 0.015%. The specimen sequenced was naive CD4+ T cells from blood. These TCRs come from a woman between 25 and 40 years old in good health.

This clone was seen a few times. The chain carries TRBV18 and TRBJ1-1; no clear D. Per germline, CDR1 KGHSH and CDR2 LQKENI. V gave up 6 bases and J gave up 1 base, with 9 bases separating them. This CDR3 has 13 residues. CDR3 bases: TGTGCCAGCTCGGCGGGCCGGAACACTGAAGCTTTCTTT. Its translation: CASSAGRNTEAFF.

The chain recombines TRBV27 with TRBJ2-7, with D possibly being TRBD1 (5 bases). The ends were cut back, 1 base at V and 7 bases at J, with 8 bases in the middle. The CDR3 contains 12 residues. CDR1 and CDR2 (germline): MNHEY, SMNVEV (reference sequence). As DNA, the CDR3 is TGTGCCAGCAGTTTATTAGGGGATGAGCAGTACTTC. Encoded protein: CASSLLGDEQYF.

There are a few counts of this clone. The rearrangement uses TRBV7-3 and TRBJ2-1, with 9 bases identical to TRBD2. CDR1 and CDR2 (germline): SGHTA, FQGTGA. The trim removed 2 bases at V and 6 bases at J, leaving 5 bases unmatched. This CDR3 region has 15 residues. The CDR3 protein is CASSLLLAGTNEQFF. The CDR3 nucleotides are TGTGCCAGCAGCTTACTCCTAGCGGGAACCAATGAGCAGTTCTTC.

The V call is TRBV14, the J call TRBJ2-7, with D perhaps TRBD2 (5 bases). The length of the CDR3 is 16 residues. Germline assignment: CDR1 SGHDN and CDR2 FVKESK. Trimming shortened V by 3 bases and J by 6 bases, and 21 bases separated the two germline ends. The DNA of the CDR3 is TGTGCCAGCAGCCAGTACCCGGGGAAAAGCCGAGTCGAGCAGTACTTC. It translates to CASSQYPGKSRVEQYF.

This clone has a handful of counts. This sequence joins TRBV29-1 and TRBJ1-1; TRBD1 matches at 8 bases. This CDR3 is 14 amino acids long. Trimming cost V 3 bases and J 6 bases; bases outside gene matches: 9. Germline V CDR1 and CDR2: SQVTM, ANQGSEA. This CDR3 is CSVDRTGGGSEAFF. CDR3 nucleotides: TGCAGCGTTGATCGCACAGGGGGAGGCTCTGAAGCTTTCTTT.

J is TRBJ2-1 and V is TRBV27; no definite D call. Germline V gives CDR1 MNHEY, CDR2 SMNVEV (reference sequence). Deletions cut 5 bases from V and 0 bases from J, with 14 bases between. CDR3 length: 16 amino acids. The CDR3 spells CASSPLAVSSYNEQFF. The CDR3 nucleotides read TGTGCCAGCAGTCCCCTGGCGGTTAGCTCCTACAATGAGCAGTTCTTC.

This clone was seen more than once but under ten times. This chain connects TRBV25-1 to TRBJ1-2; D is uncertain. The germline V gene encodes CDR1 MGHDK and CDR2 SYGVNS. This CDR3 spans 13 amino acids. V was trimmed by 2 bases and J by 5 bases, leaving 9 bases between them. The CDR3 reads CASSEQATYGYTF. The CDR3 DNA reads TGTGCCAGCAGTGAACAGGCTACGTATGGCTACACCTTC.

CDR3 bases: TGTGCCAGCAGTACGCCGGGACAGGGGTCAGAGACCCAGTACTTC. It specifies CASSTPGQGSETQYF. The rearrangement uses TRBV27 and TRBJ2-5; the match to TRBD1 covers 10 bases. CDR1 and CDR2 from the germline V gene are MNHEY and SMNVEV (reference sequence). This CDR3 comprises 15 residues. J gave up 4 bases and V 5 bases, and 7 bases lay outside the gene matches.

The rearrangement uses TRBV5-1 and TRBJ2-3; 7 bases are shared with TRBD2. V lost 0 bases, J lost 3 bases, and 4 bases stayed unmatched. CDR3 length equals 15 residues. Per germline, CDR1 SGHRS and CDR2 YFSETQ. CDR3 DNA: TGCGCCAGCAGCTTGGGGCTGCGGGGGACAGATACGCAGTATTTT. Translated, it gives CASSLGLRGTDTQYF.

J is TRBJ2-7 and V is TRBV15; D is possibly TRBD1 (5 bases). This CDR3 contains 15 residues. Trimming took 5 bases from V and 2 from J, leaving 16 bases between them. Germline V gives CDR1 LNHNV, CDR2 YYDKDF (reference sequence). The CDR3 region is CATSPWTPSTYEQYF. CDR3 DNA sequence: TGTGCCACCAGCCCCTGGACACCGTCAACCTACGAGCAGTACTTC.

J is TRBJ1-1 and V is TRBV28; D is unclear. Per the germline V gene, CDR1 is MDHEN and CDR2 is SYDVKM. The CDR3 is 14 amino acids. V shed 2 bases and J shed 0 bases, with 7 bases lying between them. CDR3 coding DNA: TGTGCCAGCAGTTTAATCGGGATGAACACTGAAGCTTTCTTT. Translation: CASSLIGMNTEAFF.

The chain joins TRBV19 to TRBJ2-3; 13 bases line up with TRBD2. V trimming: 3 bases; J trimming: 1 base; junction bases outside the gene matches: 10. The CDR3 has 19 residues. Germline CDR1 and CDR2: LNHDA and SQIVND (reference sequence). CDR3 bases: TGTGCCAGTAGTATTGAAGTTAGACTAGCGGGAGGACGCACAGATACGCAGTATTTT. The encoded protein is CASSIEVRLAGGRTDTQYF. Together with reference TRBV19 and TRBJ2-3, the CDR3 gives the full variable domain: DGGITQSPKYLFRKEGQNVTLSCEQNLNHDAMYWYRQDPGQGLRLIYYSQIVNDFQKGDIAEGYSVSREKKESFPLTVTSAQKNPTAFYLCASSIEVRLAGGRTDTQYFGPGTRLTVL.

In this sample, this clone turned up a few times. This chain links TRBV2 with TRBJ2-1; the D gene is possibly TRBD1 (5 bases). Germline V CDR1 and CDR2: SNHLY, FYNNEI. This CDR3 has 15 residues. Trimming left V 6 bases short and J 0 bases short, with 12 bases between. Here the CDR3 DNA reads TGTGCCAGCAGCGAATTAGACAGCTCCTACAATGAGCAGTTCTTC. Its translation is CASSELDSSYNEQFF.

This sequence joins TRBV5-6 and TRBJ1-2, with unresolved D. Germline V gene data show CDR1 as SGHDT and CDR2 as YYEEEE. V was trimmed by 7 bases and J by 7 bases, leaving 17 bases between them. This CDR3 comprises 13 residues. CDR3 sequence: CASLSGDIFGYTF. The CDR3 DNA follows: TGTGCCAGCTTGTCGGGAGACATCTTTGGCTACACCTTC.

This chain links TRBV29-1 with TRBJ2-5, with D perhaps TRBD2 (5 bases). The ends were cut back, 6 bases at V and 0 bases at J, with 17 bases in the middle. CDR1 and CDR2 (germline): SQVTM, ANQGSEA. The CDR3 totals 15 residues. The CDR3 sequence is CSVPRRGSNQETQYF. The CDR3 coding sequence is TGCAGCGTCCCCAGACGCGGGTCCAACCAAGAGACCCAGTACTTC.

This chain connects TRBV7-3 to TRBJ2-1; 7 bases agree with TRBD2. The germline V gene encodes CDR1 SGHTA and CDR2 FQGTGA. V dropped 3 bases and J dropped 0; count of bases not matched to a gene: 8. This CDR3 contains 17 residues. The CDR3 DNA reads TGTGCCAGCAGCTTCGTCCCAGCGGGAAGCTCCTACAATGAGCAGTTCTTC. This gives the protein CASSFVPAGSSYNEQFF.

The chain links TRBV28 to TRBJ2-7; D perhaps matches TRBD2 (6 bases). The V and J ends lost 6 bases and 6 bases respectively, with 21 bases between them. Germline-derived CDR1 and CDR2 are MDHEN and SYDVKM. This CDR3 has 15 amino acids. The CDR3 loop reads CASRSSGLALGEQYF. The CDR3 region has the DNA TGTGCCAGCAGATCCTCGGGGCTAGCGTTAGGCGAGCAGTACTTC.

This chain uses TRBV19 with TRBJ2-3; TRBD2 matches 11 bases. The CDR3 extends over 16 amino acids. After removal of 5 bases from V and 4 bases from J, the junction contained 8 bases not matched to a gene. The V gene's germline CDR1 is LNHDA and CDR2 SQIVND (reference sequence). The CDR3 region is CASSRLAGGVADTQYF. CDR3 in DNA: TGTGCCAGTAGTCGCCTAGCGGGAGGAGTCGCAGATACGCAGTATTTT.

This clone was seen more than once but under ten times. The rearrangement joins TRBV19 to TRBJ2-3; 8 bases line up with TRBD1. This CDR3 has 16 amino acids. V dropped 5 bases and J dropped 2; count of bases not matched to a gene: 9. The germline gives CDR1 LNHDA, CDR2 SQIVND (reference sequence). CDR3 protein: CASSPWGQASTDTQYF. The CDR3 DNA is TGTGCCAGTAGTCCCTGGGGACAGGCCTCCACAGATACGCAGTATTTT.

This chain joins TRBV5-6 and TRBJ2-2; 8 positions match TRBD1. Germline CDR1 SGHDT, CDR2 YYEEEE. V gave up 3 bases and J gave up 3 bases; unmatched junction bases: 7. The CDR3 totals 16 residues. CDR3 loop: CASSYNRGWDTGELFF. The CDR3 nucleotides are TGTGCCAGCAGCTACAACAGGGGGTGGGACACCGGGGAGCTGTTTTTT.

The V gene is TRBV5-6, the J gene TRBJ2-7; 10 bases map to TRBD1. Germline assignment: CDR1 SGHDT and CDR2 YYEEEE. V shed 7 bases and J 1 base; nucleotides not matched to a gene: 5. The CDR3 totals 14 residues. CDR3 nucleotides: TGTGCCAGCCGCTGGACAGGGGGTTCCTACGAGCAGTACTTC. The encoded protein is CASRWTGGSYEQYF. Using reference TRBV5-6 and TRBJ2-7 for the parts outside the CDR3, the full variable domain is DAGVTQSPTHLIKTRGQQVTLRCSPKSGHDTVSWYQQALGQGPQFIFQYYEEEERQRGNFPDRFSGHQFPNYSSELNVNALLLGDSALYLCASRWTGGSYEQYFGPGTRLTVT.

This clone has more than one count but fewer than ten. V and J are TRBV5-1 and TRBJ2-7, with D perhaps matching TRBD2 (5 bases). CDR1 and CDR2 from the germline V gene are SGHRS and YFSETQ. The CDR3 totals 11 residues. The V and J ends lost 5 bases and 4 bases respectively, with 7 bases between them. CDR3 DNA: TGCGCCAGCAGTGAGGGTTACGAGCAGTACTTC. It is translated as CASSEGYEQYF.

This clone has more than one count but fewer than ten. The chain couples TRBV9 to TRBJ2-2; 9 nucleotides match TRBD1. This CDR3 has 18 residues. Trimming at V came to 4 bases and at J to 1 base, leaving 11 bases not matched to a gene. From germline, CDR1 is SGDLS and CDR2 YYNGEE. CDR3 bases: TGTGCCAGCAGCCCGCGGTGGGGGGACAGGGAGAACACCGGGGAGCTGTTTTTT. Translated, it gives CASSPRWGDRENTGELFF.

This clone was seen only a few times. This chain uses TRBV7-2 with TRBJ2-5, with D possibly matching TRBD2 (6 bases). The germline V gene has CDR1 SGHTA and CDR2 FQGNSA. This CDR3 region has 14 residues. V was clipped by 5 bases and J by 7 bases, with 17 bases between them. The CDR3 DNA sequence: TGTGCCAGCAGCCCCGGGGCGGGGAGAGCGACCCAGTACTTC. Protein: CASSPGAGRATQYF.

V usage is TRBV28 and J usage is TRBJ2-7; D is perhaps TRBD1 (5 bases). CDR1 is MDHEN, CDR2 SYDVKM, per germline. The CDR3 totals 13 residues. V dropped 5 bases and J dropped 2 bases, with 10 bases sitting between them. The CDR3 loop reads CASSKQAPYEQYF. Here the CDR3 DNA reads TGTGCCAGCAGTAAACAGGCGCCCTACGAGCAGTACTTC.

This clone was seen only a few times. This sample also contains other DNA sequences that code for the same CDR3. The chain combines TRBV19 with TRBJ1-5; D unresolved. Trimming pared 6 bases from V and 1 base from J, leaving 7 bases between. CDR3 size: 13 residues. The germline V gene has CDR1 LNHDA and CDR2 SQIVND (reference sequence). This CDR3 reads CASSPGSNQPQHF. In DNA, the CDR3 is TGTGCCAGTAGCCCGGGAAGCAATCAGCCCCAGCATTTT.

The rearrangement links TRBV7-9 to TRBJ1-5; 7 bases fit TRBD1. Germline V CDR1 and CDR2: SEHNR, FQNEAQ (reference sequence). The CDR3 consists of 14 residues. V lost 5 bases to trimming and J lost 7 bases; unmatched junction nucleotides: 8. The DNA of the CDR3 is TGTGCCAGCAGCCTGACAGGGCAAGGCCAGCCCCAGCATTTT. Its protein product is CASSLTGQGQPQHF.

The chain carries TRBV7-8 and TRBJ2-5; no clear D. V gave up 6 bases and J gave up 0 bases, with 8 bases separating them. The CDR3 runs to 13 residues. Germline loops: CDR1 SGHVS, CDR2 FQNEAQ. Here the CDR3 reads CASRRRYQETQYF. The CDR3 coding sequence is TGTGCCAGCAGGAGGCGGTACCAAGAGACCCAGTACTTC. Variable domain in full (rest from reference TRBV7-8 and TRBJ2-5): GAGVSQSPRYKVAKRGQDVALRCDPISGHVSLFWYQQALGQGPEFLTYFQNEAQLDKSGLPSDRFFAERPEGSVSTLKIQRTQQEDSAVYLCASRRRYQETQYFGPGTRLLVL.

This clone has a handful of counts. V is TRBV4-3 and J is TRBJ2-5, with D perhaps TRBD1 (5 bases). The CDR3 sequence is 18 residues long. The ends were cut back, 3 bases at V and 4 bases at J, with 24 bases in the middle. CDR1 and CDR2 from the germline V gene are LGHNA and YSLEER. This CDR3 reads CASSQGNRWGREGETQYF. The CDR3, as DNA: TGCGCCAGCAGCCAGGGTAACAGATGGGGCAGGGAAGGAGAGACCCAGTACTTC.

In its sample, this clone was seen a few times. The chain links TRBV7-9 to TRBJ2-7, with 10 bases identical to TRBD2. CDR3 size: 15 residues. J gave up 5 bases and V 1 base, and 5 bases lay outside the gene matches. The germline gives CDR1 SEHNR, CDR2 FQNEAQ (reference sequence). CDR3 coding DNA: TGTGCCAGCAGCTTAGTTCTAGCGGGAGCTGACGAGCAGTACTTC. This encodes CASSLVLAGADEQYF.

The CDR3 loop is CASSLRRRWGPAVSGANVLTF. DNA for the CDR3: TGTGCCAGCAGTTTACGGCGCAGGTGGGGGCCTGCGGTCTCTGGGGCCAACGTCCTGACTTTC. The chain has TRBV27 and TRBJ2-6, with D possibly being TRBD1 (6 bases). CDR3 length: 21 residues. Per the germline V gene, CDR1 is MNHEY and CDR2 is SMNVEV (reference sequence). The germline V and J ends were trimmed by 2 bases and 0 bases, with 23 bases remaining between them.

V is TRBV7-9 and J is TRBJ1-1, with D possibly matching TRBD1 (5 bases). The V gene lost 0 bases and the J gene lost 3 bases, with 11 bases spanning the gap. This CDR3 spans 15 amino acids. Per the germline V gene, CDR1 is SEHNR and CDR2 is FQNEAQ (reference sequence). The CDR3 is CASSLAIQQDTEAFF. CDR3 DNA: TGTGCCAGCAGCTTAGCTATACAACAGGACACTGAAGCTTTCTTT. Supplemented by reference TRBV7-9 and TRBJ1-1, the full variable domain reads DTGVSQNPRHKITKRGQNVTFRCDPISEHNRLYWYRQTLGQGPEFLTYFQNEAQLEKSRLLSDRFSAERPKGSFSTLEIQRTEQGDSAMYLCASSLAIQQDTEAFFGQGTRLTVV.